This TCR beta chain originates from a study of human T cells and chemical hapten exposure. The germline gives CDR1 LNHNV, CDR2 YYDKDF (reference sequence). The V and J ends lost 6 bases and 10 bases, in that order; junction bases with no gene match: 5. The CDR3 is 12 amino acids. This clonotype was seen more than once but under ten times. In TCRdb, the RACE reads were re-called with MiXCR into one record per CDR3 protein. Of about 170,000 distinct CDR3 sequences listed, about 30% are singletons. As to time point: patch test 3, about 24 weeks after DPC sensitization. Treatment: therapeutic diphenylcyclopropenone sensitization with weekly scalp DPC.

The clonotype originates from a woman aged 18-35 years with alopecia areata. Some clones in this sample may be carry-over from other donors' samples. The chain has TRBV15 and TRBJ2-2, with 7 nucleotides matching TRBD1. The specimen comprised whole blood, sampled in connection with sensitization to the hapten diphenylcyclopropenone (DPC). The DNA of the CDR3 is TGTGCCACCAGTACCGGGACAGAGGAGCTGTTTTTT. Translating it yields CATSTGTEELFF.